The 27 T cell receptor beta chains presented below share a single source sample, sequenced in a study of blood T cells in healthy people across ages. Using a J-beta primer mix together with a sample-barcoded 5' primer, a second PCR was run for 7 to 11 cycles. TCRdb processed the 5' RACE reads anew with MiXCR; each CDR3 protein has one entry. The sample has some 1.4 million distinct CDR3 sequences; around 42% are singletons. The sample was blood. The receptor source for this set is a woman aged 18-35 years in good health.

The chain combines TRBV7-2 with TRBJ2-1; unclear D gene. V lost 7 bases, J lost 7 bases, and 14 bases lay in between. The CDR3 covers 13 residues. Germline V gene data show CDR1 as SGHTA and CDR2 as FQGNSA. Written as DNA, the CDR3 is TGTGCCAGCATTTCCCCCTTAGGGAATGAGCAGTTCTTC. It translates to CASISPLGNEQFF. The variable domain in full, completed from reference TRBV7-2 and TRBJ2-1, reads GAGVSQSPSNKVTEKGKDVELRCDPISGHTALYWYRQSLGQGLEFLIYFQGNSAPDKSGLPSDRFSAERTGGSVSTLTIQRTQQEDSAVYLCASISPLGNEQFFGPGTRLTVL.

The chain joins TRBV12-3 or TRBV12-4 to TRBJ2-3; 10 positions match TRBD2. The junction had 5 bases not matched to a gene; V was cut back by 6 bases and J by 2 bases. CDR3 length equals 15 residues. The CDR3 sequence is CASRGTSVLTDTQYF. Written as DNA, the CDR3 is TGTGCCAGCAGGGGGACTAGCGTCCTCACAGATACGCAGTATTTT.

This clonotype was seen only a few times. The V and J genes are TRBV6-5 and TRBJ1-5; 9 nucleotides match TRBD1. The CDR3 is made up of 17 amino acids. Germline trimming cut 5 bases from V and 11 bases from J; bases unmatched to any gene: 19. Germline assignment: CDR1 MNHEY and CDR2 SVGAGI. The chain's CDR3 is CASSPYRGPVPLAAQHF. The DNA for the CDR3 is TGTGCCAGCAGTCCCTACAGGGGGCCCGTCCCCCTAGCAGCCCAGCATTTT.

The CDR3 region is CSAGTGAVETQYF. The CDR3 region has the DNA TGCAGCGCTGGGACAGGGGCGGTGGAGACCCAGTACTTC. The V gene is TRBV29-1, the J gene TRBJ2-5, with 10 bases lining up with TRBD1. Trimming cost V 7 bases and J 5 bases; bases outside gene matches: 7. The CDR3 loop spans 13 amino acids. Germline V gene sequence: CDR1 SQVTM, CDR2 ANQGSEA.

This clonotype was detected only once. This may be a read error: a much more frequent sequence differs by one nucleotide. The CDR3: CATSESTEQFF. In nucleotides, the CDR3 is TGTGCCACCAGTGAGTCTACTGAGCAGTTCTTC. The chain links TRBV24-1 to TRBJ2-1; D not certain. Germline CDR1 is KGHDR and CDR2 is SFDVKD. The V end was cut by 4 bases, the J end by 9 bases, with 6 bases between. This CDR3 spans 11 amino acids.

This clonotype was seen a few times. The V call is TRBV20-1, the J call TRBJ2-7, with TRBD1 matching 9 bases. Germline V lookup: CDR1 DFQATT, CDR2 SNEGSKA (reference sequence). The CDR3 is 14 amino acids. V lost 4 bases, J lost 3 bases, and 7 bases stayed unmatched. This chain's CDR3 is CSATRQGGYYEQYF. CDR3 coding DNA: TGCAGTGCTACCAGACAGGGGGGATACTACGAGCAGTACTTC.

This clonotype was detected only a few times. The DNA of the CDR3 is TGCAGTGCCGAAAGTGTATGGGACAGCTTCTATGGCTACACCTTC. Translation gives CSAESVWDSFYGYTF. The gene calls are TRBV20-1 and TRBJ1-2; 7 nucleotides align to TRBD1. The germline gives CDR1 DFQATT, CDR2 SNEGSKA (reference sequence). Trimming cost V 6 bases and J 4 bases; bases outside gene matches: 14. This CDR3 contains 15 residues.

There are a few counts of this clonotype. This chain links TRBV12-3 or TRBV12-4 with TRBJ2-7; 9 nucleotides line up with TRBD1. V shed 6 bases and J 4 bases; nucleotides not matched to a gene: 10. The CDR3 length is 15 residues. CDR3: CASSLTGQGKYEQYF. In DNA form, the CDR3 reads TGTGCCAGCAGCCTTACGGGACAGGGCAAATACGAGCAGTACTTC.

V usage is TRBV6-5 and J usage is TRBJ1-4; D remains unclear. Germline V lookup: CDR1 MNHEY, CDR2 SVGAGI. The CDR3 has 14 amino acids. Trimming took off 8 bases at V and 8 bases at J, with 18 bases between the two ends. The DNA of the CDR3 is TGTGCCAGCTGTCCCTCGATCTCTAGGGAAAAACTGTTTTTT. Translation gives CASCPSISREKLFF.

V is TRBV9 and J is TRBJ2-7; D may match TRBD1 or TRBD2 (6 bases each). The CDR3 has 15 residues. Germline loops: CDR1 SGDLS, CDR2 YYNGEE. Trimming removed 6 bases from V and 2 bases from J, with 18 bases in between. CDR3 sequence reads: CASTQSSGATYEQYF. DNA for the CDR3: TGTGCCAGCACCCAGTCTTCGGGGGCCACCTACGAGCAGTACTTC.

The genes are TRBV6-5 and TRBJ2-7, with D tentatively TRBD2 (5 bases). The CDR3 runs 16 residues. Trimming removed 3 bases at V and 2 bases at J, with 17 bases between. Germline CDR1 reads MNHEY; CDR2 reads SVGAGI. Here the CDR3 DNA reads TGTGCCAGCAGTTATTTTTCCCTCGGGGTAACCTACGAGCAGTACTTC. Residues: CASSYFSLGVTYEQYF.

The rearrangement joins TRBV6-1 to TRBJ1-2, with D hard to call. Looked up from germline, CDR1 is MNHNS and CDR2 is SASEGT. The V end lost 8 bases, the J end lost 2 bases, and 24 bases lay between the germline ends. The length of the CDR3 is 17 residues. The CDR3 loop is CASRSSLGSTLNYGYTF. CDR3 bases: TGTGCCAGCCGGAGCTCTCTGGGCAGTACCCTAAACTATGGCTACACCTTC.

The rearrangement uses TRBV30 and TRBJ2-5, with D hard to call. The CDR3 covers 12 residues. Germline-derived CDR1 and CDR2 are GTSNPN and SVGIG (reference sequence). Trimming removed 5 bases from V and 1 base from J, with 8 bases in between. This CDR3 reads CAWETGQETQYF. The CDR3 nucleotides are TGTGCCTGGGAGACTGGCCAAGAGACCCAGTACTTC.

Concerning this clonotype itself: A much larger clone differs by one base, so this may be a read error. The V call is TRBV5-1, the J call TRBJ2-3; no firm D call. Germline CDR1 SGHRS, CDR2 YFSETQ. V dropped 4 bases and J dropped 4 bases, with 10 bases sitting between them. The CDR3 has 13 residues. The CDR3 protein is CASSARTPDTQYF. The CDR3 DNA is TGCGCCAGCAGCGCTCGGACCCCAGATACGCAGTATTTT.

This clonotype appeared a few times. The chain employs TRBV6-5 and TRBJ1-5; 7 nucleotides match TRBD1. This CDR3 contains 14 residues. V shed 5 bases, J shed 4 bases, and the junction held 5 bases outside the gene matches. The V gene's germline CDR1 is MNHEY and CDR2 SVGAGI. DNA of the CDR3: TGTGCCAGCAGTGGAGCAGGGGGTAATCAGCCCCAGCATTTT. It yields the protein CASSGAGGNQPQHF.

The chain employs TRBV9 and TRBJ2-3; TRBD2 matches at 8 bases. The CDR3 runs to 16 residues. CDR1 SGDLS and CDR2 YYNGEE come from the germline V gene. Unmatched junction bases numbered 3, after V lost 0 bases and J lost 0 bases. CDR3 coding DNA: TGTGCCAGCAGCGTAGGACTAGCGCCCAGCACAGATACGCAGTATTTT. As protein: CASSVGLAPSTDTQYF.

This chain connects TRBV29-1 to TRBJ2-7; 7 bases map to TRBD1. This CDR3 is built from 15 residues. Germline trimming cut 4 bases from V and 4 bases from J; bases unmatched to any gene: 13. Germline CDR1 and CDR2: SQVTM and ANQGSEA. Here the CDR3 DNA reads TGCAGCGTTGGTGATCCTACAGGGGTCGGGTACGAGCAGTACTTC. Translating it yields CSVGDPTGVGYEQYF.

This clonotype was observed at least ten times. The rearrangement joins TRBV10-3 to TRBJ2-7, with D perhaps TRBD1 or TRBD2 (5 bases each). The V gene's germline CDR1 is ENHRY and CDR2 SYGVKD. Trimming cost V 0 bases and J 1 base, with 10 bases left between them. The CDR3 sequence is 15 residues long. The CDR3 DNA reads as TGTGCCATCAGTGAGTCCGGGACGCCATCCTACGAGCAGTACTTC. This gives the protein CAISESGTPSYEQYF.

The V and J genes are TRBV7-8 and TRBJ1-6; D may be TRBD1 (5 bases). CDR3 size: 16 residues. The V end lost 3 bases, the J end lost 7 bases, and 16 bases lay between the germline ends. From germline, CDR1 is SGHVS and CDR2 FQNEAQ. CDR3 region: CASSFYIDPGNSPLHF. CDR3 in DNA: TGTGCCAGCAGCTTTTATATTGATCCAGGGAATTCACCCCTCCACTTT.

CDR3 loop: CAWSHYNEQFF. CDR3 bases: TGTGCCTGGAGCCACTACAATGAGCAGTTCTTC. V usage is TRBV30 and J usage is TRBJ2-1; D is unresolved. V lost 3 bases to trimming and J lost 3 bases, with 3 bases between them. CDR3 length equals 11 residues. CDR1 and CDR2 (germline): GTSNPN, SVGIG (reference sequence).

A few counts support this clonotype. V and J are TRBV29-1 and TRBJ2-1, with TRBD2 as a possible D gene (7 bases). The V gene's germline CDR1 is SQVTM and CDR2 ANQGSEA. Trimming stripped 7 bases from V and 6 bases from J, with 13 bases between. The CDR3 length is 12 residues. The CDR3 here is CSAYREGNEQFF. In nucleotides, the CDR3 is TGCAGCGCATACAGGGAGGGCAATGAGCAGTTCTTC.

The chain is built from TRBV2 and TRBJ2-7; no clear D. V lost 7 bases, J lost 7 bases, and 14 bases lay in between. The CDR3 length is 12 residues. CDR1 SNHLY and CDR2 FYNNEI come from the germline V gene. This CDR3 reads CASTGLLREQYF. CDR3 coding DNA: TGTGCCAGCACTGGTTTACTCAGAGAGCAGTACTTC.

The rearrangement links TRBV5-1 to TRBJ2-7; D is uncertain. Trimming removed 0 bases at V and 5 bases at J, with 12 bases between. This CDR3 contains 14 residues. Germline assignment: CDR1 SGHRS and CDR2 YFSETQ. The CDR3 DNA sequence: TGCGCCAGCAGCTTGGGGGTAGGGCTCGACGAGCAGTACTTC. It yields the protein CASSLGVGLDEQYF. The whole variable domain, remainder taken from reference TRBV5-1 and TRBJ2-7, is KAGVTQTPRYLIKTRGQQVTLSCSPISGHRSVSWYQQTPGQGLQFLFEYFSETQRNKGNFPGRFSGRQFSNSRSEMNVSTLELGDSALYLCASSLGVGLDEQYFGPGTRLTVT.

This clonotype was detected a few times. The CDR3 spells CASSEGTATFGYTF. The CDR3 DNA follows: TGTGCCAGCTCAGAAGGGACAGCCACGTTTGGCTACACCTTC. V gene TRBV18 combines with J gene TRBJ1-2; 7 nucleotides line up with TRBD1. Trimming removed 5 bases from V and 7 bases from J; junction bases left unmatched: 10. The germline gives CDR1 KGHSH, CDR2 LQKENI. The CDR3 covers 14 residues.

As for this clonotype: A read error may account for a junction end that differs from germline. The rearrangement links TRBV3-1 to TRBJ1-1; 8 bases line up with TRBD1. Germline-derived CDR1 and CDR2 are LGHDT and YNNKEL (reference sequence). The CDR3 extends over 15 amino acids. CDR3 in amino acids: CAGSQRTGMNTEVFF. As DNA, the CDR3 is TGTGCCGGCAGCCAAAGGACAGGGATGAACACTGAAGTTTTCTTT.

This chain connects TRBV5-6 to TRBJ1-5; 8 bases match TRBD1. The germline gives CDR1 SGHDT, CDR2 YYEEEE. V shed 2 bases, J shed 5 bases, and the junction held 9 bases outside the gene matches. The length of the CDR3 is 16 residues. The CDR3 region has the DNA TGTGCCAGCAGCTTCTTTGGGACAGGTGTTTATCAGCCCCAGCATTTT. As protein: CASSFFGTGVYQPQHF.

This chain links TRBV10-3 with TRBJ2-5; 11 positions match TRBD2. The germline V gene has CDR1 ENHRY and CDR2 SYGVKD. Trimming took 2 bases from V and 4 from J; bases not matched to a gene: 3. The CDR3 covers 15 residues. The CDR3 nucleotides are TGTGCCATCAGTGAGATAGCGGGGGGGCGAGAGACCCAGTACTTC. Protein sequence: CAISEIAGGRETQYF.